The sample holds one count of the clone carrying this TCR beta chain. Antigen unknown. A junction boundary mismatches the germline segment, possibly from a read error. The sample originates from a study of T cell repertoires in aging, cancer and after chemotherapy. Study information: Donor ages fell into six groups from 30 or younger up to 70 or older. Healthy donor repertoires were recorded over several months to years and showed clear clonal overlap. Regarding the study as a whole: Compared with age-matched healthy donors, untreated hematological or solid cancer patients showed higher blood TCR clonality.

Germline V CDR1 and CDR2: ENHRY, SYGVKD. This CDR3 is built from 13 residues. Rearranged V-D-J TRB sequences were amplified with a mixed TRB-A/B primer pool. TCRdb used MiXCR to reprocess the multiplex PCR reads, holding one entry per CDR3 protein. The table includes more than 8,000 distinct CDR3 sequences, around a third detected once. Peripheral blood genomic DNA, not sorted cells or RNA, was the template. Sequencing was done on a sample of blood. The sequence came from a human donor in good health. The donor label of this sample is uncertain. The V gene is TRBV10-3, the J gene TRBJ2-7; no definite D call. The CDR3 nucleotides are TGTGCCAGCAGTTATACACCTTCCTACGAGCAGTACTTC. This sequence encodes CASSYTPSYEQYF.